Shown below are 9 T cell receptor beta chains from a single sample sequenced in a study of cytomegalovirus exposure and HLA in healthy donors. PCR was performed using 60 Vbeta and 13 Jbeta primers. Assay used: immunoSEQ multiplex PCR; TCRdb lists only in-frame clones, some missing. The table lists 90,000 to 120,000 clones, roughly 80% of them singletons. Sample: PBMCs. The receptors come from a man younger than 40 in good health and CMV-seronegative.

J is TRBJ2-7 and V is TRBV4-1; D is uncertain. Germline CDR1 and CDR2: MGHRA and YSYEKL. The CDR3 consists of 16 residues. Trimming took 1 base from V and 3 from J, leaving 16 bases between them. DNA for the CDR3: TGCGCCAGCAGCCAAGTACCGTCCCAGAAACACTACGAGCAGTACTTC. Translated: CASSQVPSQKHYEQYF.

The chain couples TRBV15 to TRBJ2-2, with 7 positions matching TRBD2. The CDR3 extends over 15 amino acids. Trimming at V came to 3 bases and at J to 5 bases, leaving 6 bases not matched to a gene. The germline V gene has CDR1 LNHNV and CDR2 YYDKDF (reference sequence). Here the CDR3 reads CATSRVASGTGELFF. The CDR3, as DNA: TGTGCCACCAGCAGGGTTGCTAGCGGAACCGGGGAGCTGTTTTTT.

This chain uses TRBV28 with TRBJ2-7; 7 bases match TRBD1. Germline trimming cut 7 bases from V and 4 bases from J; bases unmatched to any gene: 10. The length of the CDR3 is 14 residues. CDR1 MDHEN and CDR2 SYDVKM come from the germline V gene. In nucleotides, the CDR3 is TGTGCCAGCACCCAGACAGGGTTCGTTTACGAGCAGTACTTC. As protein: CASTQTGFVYEQYF.

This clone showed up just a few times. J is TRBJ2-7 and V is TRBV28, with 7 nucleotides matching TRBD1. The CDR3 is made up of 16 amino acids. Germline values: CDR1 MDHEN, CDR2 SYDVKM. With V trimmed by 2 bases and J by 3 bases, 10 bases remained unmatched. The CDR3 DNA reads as TGTGCCAGCAGTTTAAAGGCCGGTCGACAGGGCTACGAGCAGTACTTC. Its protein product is CASSLKAGRQGYEQYF.

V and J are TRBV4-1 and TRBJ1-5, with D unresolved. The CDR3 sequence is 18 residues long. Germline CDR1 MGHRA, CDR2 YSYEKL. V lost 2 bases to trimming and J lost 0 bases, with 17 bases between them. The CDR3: CASSQFAQVRNSNQPQHF. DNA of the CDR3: TGCGCCAGCAGCCAATTCGCTCAGGTTCGGAATAGCAATCAGCCCCAGCATTTT.

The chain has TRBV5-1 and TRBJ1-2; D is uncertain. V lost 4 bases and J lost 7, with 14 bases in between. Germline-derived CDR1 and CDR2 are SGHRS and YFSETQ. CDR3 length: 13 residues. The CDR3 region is CASSTDTRFGYTF. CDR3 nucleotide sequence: TGCGCCAGCAGCACCGACACCCGGTTTGGCTACACCTTC.

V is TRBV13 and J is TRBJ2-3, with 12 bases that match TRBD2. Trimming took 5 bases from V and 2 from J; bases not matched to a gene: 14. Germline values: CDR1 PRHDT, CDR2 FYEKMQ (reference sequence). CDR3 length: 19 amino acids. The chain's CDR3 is CASSRMTSGRWGATDTQYF. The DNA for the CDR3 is TGTGCCAGCAGCCGTATGACTAGCGGGAGATGGGGGGCCACAGATACGCAGTATTTT.

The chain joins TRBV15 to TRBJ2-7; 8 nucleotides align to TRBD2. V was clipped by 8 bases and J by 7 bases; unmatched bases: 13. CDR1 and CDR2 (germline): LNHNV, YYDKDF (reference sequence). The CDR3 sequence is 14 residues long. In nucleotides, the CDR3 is TGTGCCACCGGATCAATCGGACTAGCACCTGAGCAGTACTTC. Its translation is CATGSIGLAPEQYF.

For the CDR3, the DNA is TGTGCCAGCAGCGCCGACAGGGGGCGGGATACGCAGTATTTT. Its protein product is CASSADRGRDTQYF. The V and J genes are TRBV7-2 and TRBJ2-3, with 10 bases that match TRBD1. V lost 5 bases to trimming and J lost 6 bases; unmatched junction nucleotides: 5. Germline-derived CDR1 and CDR2 are SGHTA and FQGNSA. The CDR3 consists of 14 residues.